These T cell receptor beta chains were read from a single sample in a study of T-cell memory formation after mild COVID-19. TCRdb re-called the 5' RACE reads through MiXCR, storing one row per CDR3 protein. The sample contains 500,000 to 550,000 distinct CDR3 sequences, 20% of which appear only once. The sequencing input was PBMCs or a T cell subset sorted from them (not recorded which). The receptors were sampled from an adult woman who had mild COVID-19 (a few samples of this study predate the infection). Cell type and time point are not known. CDR3s include the opening cysteine and the closing phenylalanine or tryptophan. The order of the fields is J gene, clone size, V gene, D gene, CDR3 protein, CDR3 DNA. D genes are given only for firm matches. Expanded clones get a size class; other rows say once, few or many, or leave the size out.

>TRBJ2-5|NA|TRBV7-2|NA
CASSLAGTAKETQYF
TGTGCCAGCAGCTTAGCTGGGACGGCCAAAGAGACCCAGTACTTC
>TRBJ1-2|many|TRBV5-1|NA
CASSLGDGLYGYTF
TGCGCCAGCAGCTTGGGGGACGGACTCTATGGCTACACCTTC
>TRBJ2-4|NA|TRBV24-1|NA
CATSDSRTAKNIQYF
TGTGCCACCAGTGACTCCAGAACAGCCAAAAACATTCAGTACTTC
>TRBJ2-3|NA|TRBV3-1|NA
CASSPRTGGGTQYF
TGTGCCAGCAGCCCAAGGACGGGTGGGGGTACGCAGTATTTT
>TRBJ2-7|many|TRBV7-3|TRBD1
CASSFRTKAGDRGSYEQYF
TGTGCCAGCAGCTTCAGGACCAAGGCGGGGGACAGGGGTTCCTACGAGCAGTACTTC
>TRBJ2-3|NA|TRBV6-2/TRBV6-3|TRBD2
CASSYAGAKDTQYF
TGTGCCAGCAGTTACGCGGGAGCGAAAGATACGCAGTATTTT
>TRBJ2-1|NA|TRBV5-5|TRBD2
CASSSPSFAGGRNEQFF
TGTGCCAGCAGCTCTCCTAGCTTTGCGGGGGGCCGCAATGAGCAGTTCTTC
>TRBJ2-7|many|TRBV6-1|TRBD1
CASSQTGRSSEQYF
TGTGCCAGCAGCCAGACAGGGCGGTCCTCCGAGCAGTACTTC
>TRBJ2-1|few|TRBV7-6|TRBD2
CASSSTGGASYNEQFF
TGTGCCAGCAGCTCCACGGGGGGGGCATCCTACAATGAGCAGTTCTTC
>TRBJ2-7|NA|TRBV12-3/TRBV12-4|TRBD1
CASSIDRGSSYEQYF
TGTGCCAGCAGTATTGACAGGGGGAGCTCCTACGAGCAGTACTTC
>TRBJ2-3|NA|TRBV4-1|TRBD2
CASSPGAGGYTQYF
TGCGCCAGCAGCCCAGGGGCGGGGGGATATACGCAGTATTTT
>TRBJ2-3|NA|TRBV18|NA
CASSSLDTRTDTQYF
TGTGCCAGCTCAAGCCTGGACACCCGCACAGATACGCAGTATTTT
>TRBJ2-5|NA|TRBV5-1|NA
CASSQPEAGGETQYF
TGCGCCAGCAGCCAACCTGAGGCCGGCGGAGAGACCCAGTACTTC
>TRBJ2-1|few|TRBV30|TRBD2
CAWTWGGRAVGEQFF
TGTGCCTGGACCTGGGGCGGGAGGGCGGTAGGTGAGCAGTTCTTC
>TRBJ2-5|NA|TRBV15|NA
CATSGPPVGAQETQYF
TGTGCCACCAGCGGCCCCCCTGTGGGAGCACAAGAGACCCAGTACTTC
>TRBJ2-1|few|TRBV11-3|NA
CASSLDRRGLQFF
TGTGCCAGCAGCTTAGATAGGAGGGGGCTTCAGTTCTTC
>TRBJ1-5|few|TRBV4-2|NA
CASSQDRFQPQHF
TGTGCCAGCAGCCAAGATCGGTTCCAGCCCCAGCATTTT
>TRBJ2-1|few|TRBV5-6|NA
CASSLAELGRPPEQFF
TGTGCCAGCAGCTTGGCCGAATTGGGCAGGCCCCCTGAGCAGTTCTTC
>TRBJ2-3|few|TRBV20-1|NA
CSARAGSGDTQYF
TGCAGTGCTAGAGCGGGAAGCGGGGATACGCAGTATTTT
>TRBJ2-1|once|TRBV27|TRBD2
CASSFDAGGCLKFF
TGTGCCAGCAGTTTCGATGCGGGGGGGTGTCTAAAGTTCTTC
>TRBJ2-1|NA|TRBV24-1|TRBD2
CATSDPGLAGGRFSYNEQFF
TGTGCCACCAGTGATCCGGGACTAGCGGGGGGTCGATTTTCCTACAATGAGCAGTTCTTC
>TRBJ1-1|NA|TRBV12-3/TRBV12-4|NA
CASSLKLRNTEAFF
TGTGCCAGCAGTTTAAAACTCAGGAACACTGAAGCTTTCTTT
>TRBJ2-3|few|TRBV29-1|NA
CSVDRTRKSTDTQYF
TGCAGCGTTGATCGTACCAGGAAAAGCACAGATACGCAGTATTTT
>TRBJ2-7|few|TRBV27|NA
CASRRDSPPYEQYF
TGTGCCAGCAGGCGGGACAGTCCCCCCTACGAGCAGTACTTC
>TRBJ2-7|NA|TRBV15|TRBD2
CATSRVLAESYEQYF
TGTGCCACCAGCAGAGTACTAGCGGAGAGCTACGAGCAGTACTTC